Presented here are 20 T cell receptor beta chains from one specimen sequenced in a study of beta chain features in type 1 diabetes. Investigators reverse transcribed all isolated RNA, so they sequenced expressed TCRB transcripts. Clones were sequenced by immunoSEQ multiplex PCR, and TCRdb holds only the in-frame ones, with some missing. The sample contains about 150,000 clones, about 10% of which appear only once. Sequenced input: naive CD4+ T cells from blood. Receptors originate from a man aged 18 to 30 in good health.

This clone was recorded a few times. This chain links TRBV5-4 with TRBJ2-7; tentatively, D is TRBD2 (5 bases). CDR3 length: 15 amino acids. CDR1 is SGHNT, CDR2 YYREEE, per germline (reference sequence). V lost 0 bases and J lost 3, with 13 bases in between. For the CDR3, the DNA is TGTGCCAGCAGCTTGGAGTTGCAAGAGGGCTACGAGCAGTACTTC. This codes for CASSLELQEGYEQYF.

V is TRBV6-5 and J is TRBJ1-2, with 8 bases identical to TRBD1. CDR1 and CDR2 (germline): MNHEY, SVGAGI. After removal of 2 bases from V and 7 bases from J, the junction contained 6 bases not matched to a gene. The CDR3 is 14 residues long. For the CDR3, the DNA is TGTGCCAGCAGTTACGGGCAGGGGGCTGGTGGCTACACCTTC. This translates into CASSYGQGAGGYTF.

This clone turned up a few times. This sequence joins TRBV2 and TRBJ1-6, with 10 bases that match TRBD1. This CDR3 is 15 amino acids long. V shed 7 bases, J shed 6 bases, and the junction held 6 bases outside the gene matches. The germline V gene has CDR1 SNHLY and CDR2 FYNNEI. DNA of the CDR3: TGTGCCAGCAAGGCTCGACAGGGGGCTAATTCACCCCTCCACTTT. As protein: CASKARQGANSPLHF.

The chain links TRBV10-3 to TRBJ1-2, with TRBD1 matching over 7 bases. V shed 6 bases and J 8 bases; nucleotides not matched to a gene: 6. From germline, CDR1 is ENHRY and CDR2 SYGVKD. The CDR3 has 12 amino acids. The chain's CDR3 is CAIRKGAEGYTF. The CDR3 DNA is TGTGCCATCAGAAAGGGGGCGGAAGGCTACACCTTC.

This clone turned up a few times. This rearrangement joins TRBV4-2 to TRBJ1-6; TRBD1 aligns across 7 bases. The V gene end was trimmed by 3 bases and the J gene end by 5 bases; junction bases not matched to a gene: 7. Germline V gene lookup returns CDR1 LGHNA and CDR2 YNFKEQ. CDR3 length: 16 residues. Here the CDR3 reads CASSQRPTGDNSPLHF. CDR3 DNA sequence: TGTGCCAGCAGCCAGAGACCTACAGGGGATAATTCACCCCTCCACTTT.

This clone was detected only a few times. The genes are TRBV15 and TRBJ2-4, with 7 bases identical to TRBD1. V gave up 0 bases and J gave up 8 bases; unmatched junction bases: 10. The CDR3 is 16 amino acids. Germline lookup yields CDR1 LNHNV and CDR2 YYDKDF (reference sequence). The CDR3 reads CATSRDRSGQGDIQYF. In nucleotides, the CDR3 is TGTGCCACCAGCAGAGATAGGTCGGGGCAGGGGGACATTCAGTACTTC. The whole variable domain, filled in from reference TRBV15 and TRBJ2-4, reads DAMVIQNPRYQVTQFGKPVTLSCSQTLNHNVMYWYQQKSSQAPKLLFHYYDKDFNNEADTPDNFQSRRPNTSFCFLDIRSPGLGDTAMYLCATSRDRSGQGDIQYFGAGTRLSVL.

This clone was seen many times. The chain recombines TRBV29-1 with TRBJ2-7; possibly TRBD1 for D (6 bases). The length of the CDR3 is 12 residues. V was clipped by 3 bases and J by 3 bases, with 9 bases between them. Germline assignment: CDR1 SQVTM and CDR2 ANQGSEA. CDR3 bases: TGCAGCGTTGAGCAGACAGGCTACGAGCAGTACTTC. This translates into CSVEQTGYEQYF.

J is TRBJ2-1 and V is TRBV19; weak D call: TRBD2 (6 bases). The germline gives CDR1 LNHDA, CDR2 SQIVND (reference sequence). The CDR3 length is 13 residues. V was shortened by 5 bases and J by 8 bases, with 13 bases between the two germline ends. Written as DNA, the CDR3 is TGTGCCAGTAGTCAAAAGAGGAGGGATGAGCAGTTCTTC. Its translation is CASSQKRRDEQFF.

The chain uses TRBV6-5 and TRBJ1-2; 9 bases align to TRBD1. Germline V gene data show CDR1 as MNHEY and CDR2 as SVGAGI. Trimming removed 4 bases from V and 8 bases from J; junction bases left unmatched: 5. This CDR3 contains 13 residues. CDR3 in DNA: TGTGCCAGCAGTTCCCGGACAGGGGAAGGCTACACCTTC. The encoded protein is CASSSRTGEGYTF.

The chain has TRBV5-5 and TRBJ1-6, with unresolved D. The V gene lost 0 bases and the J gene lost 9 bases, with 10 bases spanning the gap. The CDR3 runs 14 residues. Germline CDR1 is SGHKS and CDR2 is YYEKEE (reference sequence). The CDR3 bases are TGTGCCAGCAGCTTGGAAACAAGTTCTTCACCCCTCCACTTT. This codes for CASSLETSSSPLHF. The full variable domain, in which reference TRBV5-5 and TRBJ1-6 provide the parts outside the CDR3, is DAGVTQSPTHLIKTRGQQVTLRCSPISGHKSVSWYQQVLGQGPQFIFQYYEKEERGRGNFPDRFSARQFPNYSSELNVNALLLGDSALYLCASSLETSSSPLHFGNGTRLTVT.

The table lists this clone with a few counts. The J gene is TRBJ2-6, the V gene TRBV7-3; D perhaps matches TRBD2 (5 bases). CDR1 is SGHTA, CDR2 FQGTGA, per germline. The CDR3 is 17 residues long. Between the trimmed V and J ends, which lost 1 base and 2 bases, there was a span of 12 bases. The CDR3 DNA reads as TGTGCCAGCAGCTTAATAGGGAGTCAGGCTGGGGCCAACGTCCTGACTTTC. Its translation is CASSLIGSQAGANVLTF.

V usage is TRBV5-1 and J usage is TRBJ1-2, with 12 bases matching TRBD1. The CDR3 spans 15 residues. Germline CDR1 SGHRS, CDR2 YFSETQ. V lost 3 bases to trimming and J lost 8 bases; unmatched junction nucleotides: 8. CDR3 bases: TGCGCCAGCAGCTGGGGGGACAGGGGGCAACGCGGCTACACCTTC. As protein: CASSWGDRGQRGYTF.

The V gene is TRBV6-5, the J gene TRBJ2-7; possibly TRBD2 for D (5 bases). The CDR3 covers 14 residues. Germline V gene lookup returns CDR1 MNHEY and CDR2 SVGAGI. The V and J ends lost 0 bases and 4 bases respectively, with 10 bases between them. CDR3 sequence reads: CASSYSRTSYEQYF. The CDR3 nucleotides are TGTGCCAGCAGTTACTCGAGGACTTCATACGAGCAGTACTTC.

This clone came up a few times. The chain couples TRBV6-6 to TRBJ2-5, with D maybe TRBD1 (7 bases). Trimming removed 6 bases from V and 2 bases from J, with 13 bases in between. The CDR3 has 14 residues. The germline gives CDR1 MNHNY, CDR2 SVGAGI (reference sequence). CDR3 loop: CASRPRGDQETQYF. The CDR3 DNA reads TGTGCCAGCAGACCCAGGGGGGATCAAGAGACCCAGTACTTC.

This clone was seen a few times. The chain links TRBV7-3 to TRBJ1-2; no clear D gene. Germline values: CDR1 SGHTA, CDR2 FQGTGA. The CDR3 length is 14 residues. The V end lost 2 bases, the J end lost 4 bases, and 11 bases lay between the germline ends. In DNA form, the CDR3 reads TGTGCCAGCAGCTTAGAGGCGGGATCCTATGGCTACACCTTC. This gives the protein CASSLEAGSYGYTF.

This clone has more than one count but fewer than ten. Here the CDR3 reads CASSRWDIRNSGANVLTF. The CDR3 DNA is TGTGCCAGCAGCCGATGGGACATTAGGAACTCTGGGGCCAACGTCCTGACTTTC. The rearrangement joins TRBV14 to TRBJ2-6, with D maybe TRBD1 (6 bases). The germline V and J ends were trimmed by 4 bases and 0 bases, with 16 bases remaining between them. CDR3 length equals 18 residues. Germline V lookup: CDR1 SGHDN, CDR2 FVKESK.

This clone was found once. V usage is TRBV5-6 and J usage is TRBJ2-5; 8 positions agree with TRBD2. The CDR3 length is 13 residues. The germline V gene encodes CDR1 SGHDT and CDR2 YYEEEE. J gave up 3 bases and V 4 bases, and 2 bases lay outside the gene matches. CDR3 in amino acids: CASSVGLEETQYF. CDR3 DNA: TGTGCCAGCAGCGTGGGACTAGAAGAGACCCAGTACTTC.

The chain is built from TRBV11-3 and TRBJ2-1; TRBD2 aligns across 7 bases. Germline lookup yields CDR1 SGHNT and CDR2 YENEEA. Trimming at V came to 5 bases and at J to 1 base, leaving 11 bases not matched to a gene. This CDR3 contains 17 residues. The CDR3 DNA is TGTGCCAGCAGCGACTCGACTAGCTACGTTTCCTACAATGAGCAGTTCTTC. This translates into CASSDSTSYVSYNEQFF.

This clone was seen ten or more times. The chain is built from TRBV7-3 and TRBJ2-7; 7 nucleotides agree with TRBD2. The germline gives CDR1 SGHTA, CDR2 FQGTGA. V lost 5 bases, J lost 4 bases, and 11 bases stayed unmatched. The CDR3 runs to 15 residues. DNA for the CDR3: TGTGCCAGCAGCCCTAACCCGGGACTACGTTACGAGCAGTACTTC. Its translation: CASSPNPGLRYEQYF.

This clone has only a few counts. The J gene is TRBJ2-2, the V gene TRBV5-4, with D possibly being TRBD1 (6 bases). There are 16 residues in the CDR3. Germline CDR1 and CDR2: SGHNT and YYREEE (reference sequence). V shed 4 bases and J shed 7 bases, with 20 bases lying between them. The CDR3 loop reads CASSPDRLDYGGELFF. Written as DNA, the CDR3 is TGTGCCAGCAGCCCCGACAGGCTTGACTACGGCGGGGAGCTGTTTTTT.